Below, one T cell receptor beta chain is given with its context. Its specificity is not known. In TCRdb, the RT-PCR reads were re-called with MiXCR into one record per CDR3 protein. This table has some 800,000 distinct CDR3 sequences, 21% appearing once. The sample is drawn from a study of response to subunit inactivated influenza vaccine. CDR1 and CDR2 from the germline V gene are DFQATT and SNEGSKA (reference sequence). This CDR3 is 12 amino acids long. With 4 bases clipped from V and 4 bases from J, the junction kept 4 bases outside the gene matches. Study results and caveats: Only a handful of new T cells, the authors suggested, are recruited with each seasonal influenza vaccination.

V gene TRBV20-1 combines with J gene TRBJ2-7, with 7 bases lining up with TRBD1. The sequence was collected from a man aged 50 or older who received an inactivated influenza vaccine. The sequences come from PBMCs from blood, collected roughly 5 days after vaccination. CDR3 loop: CSATGGGYEQYF. DNA for the CDR3: TGCAGTGCTACAGGGGGTGGATACGAGCAGTACTTC.